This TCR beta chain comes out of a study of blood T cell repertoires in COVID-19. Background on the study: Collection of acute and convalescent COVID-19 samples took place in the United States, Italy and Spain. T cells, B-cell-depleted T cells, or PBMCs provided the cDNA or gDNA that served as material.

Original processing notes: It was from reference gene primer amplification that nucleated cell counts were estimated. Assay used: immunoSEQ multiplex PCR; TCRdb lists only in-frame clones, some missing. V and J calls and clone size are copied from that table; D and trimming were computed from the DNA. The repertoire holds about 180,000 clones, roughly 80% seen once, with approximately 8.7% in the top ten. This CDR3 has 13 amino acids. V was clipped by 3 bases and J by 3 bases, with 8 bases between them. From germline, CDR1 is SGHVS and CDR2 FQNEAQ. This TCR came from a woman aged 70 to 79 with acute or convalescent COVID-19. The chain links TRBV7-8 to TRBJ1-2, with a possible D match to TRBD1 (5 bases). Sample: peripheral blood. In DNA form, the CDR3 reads TGTGCCAGCAGCTTTGACAGCTACTATGGCTACACCTTC. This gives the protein CASSFDSYYGYTF.